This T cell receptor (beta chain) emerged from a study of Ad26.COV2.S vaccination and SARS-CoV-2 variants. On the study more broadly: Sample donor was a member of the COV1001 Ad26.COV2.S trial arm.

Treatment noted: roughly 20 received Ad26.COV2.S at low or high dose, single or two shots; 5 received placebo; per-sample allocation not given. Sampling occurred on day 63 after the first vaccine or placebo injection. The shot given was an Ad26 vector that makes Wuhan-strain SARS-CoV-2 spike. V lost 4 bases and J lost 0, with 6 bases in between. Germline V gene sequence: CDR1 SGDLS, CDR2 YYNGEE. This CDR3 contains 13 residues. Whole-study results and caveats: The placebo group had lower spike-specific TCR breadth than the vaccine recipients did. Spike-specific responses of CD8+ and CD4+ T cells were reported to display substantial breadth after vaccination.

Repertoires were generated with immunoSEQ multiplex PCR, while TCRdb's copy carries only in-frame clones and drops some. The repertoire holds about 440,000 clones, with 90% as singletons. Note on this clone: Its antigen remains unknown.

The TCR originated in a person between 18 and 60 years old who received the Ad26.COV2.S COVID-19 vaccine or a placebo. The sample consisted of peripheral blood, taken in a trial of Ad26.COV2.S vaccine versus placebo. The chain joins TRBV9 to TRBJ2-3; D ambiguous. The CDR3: CASSPPSTDTQYF. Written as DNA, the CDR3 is TGTGCCAGCAGCCCCCCCAGCACAGATACGCAGTATTTT.